Listed below are T cell receptor beta chains from one sample, sequenced in a study of CD8+ T cells in alopecia areata. The assay was immunoSEQ multiplex PCR, and TCRdb's table has in-frame clones only and misses some. The sample yields a few hundred thousand clones, more than 60% seen once. The sample consisted of CD4+ T cells sorted from blood, taken at approximately week 42, from a patient treated with tofacitinib. These receptors were taken from a human donor with alopecia areata. Each CDR3 is given with its conserved first and last residue. Fields, in order: D gene, CDR3 length, V gene, J gene, clone size, CDR3 DNA, CDR3 protein. D genes are given only for firm matches. Only some rows state a clone size, as once, few, many or a class for expanded clones.

D: NA
length: 15
V: TRBV29-1
J: TRBJ2-7
size: NA
DNA: TGCAGCGCCGTAATGTGGGGGGCCAATACCTACGAGCAGTACTTC
CDR3: CSAVMWGANTYEQYF

D: NA
length: 11
V: TRBV29-1
J: TRBJ1-1
size: NA
DNA: TGCAGCGTTCAACTCTACCTTGAAGCTTTCTTT
CDR3: CSVQLYLEAFF

D: TRBD1
length: 14
V: TRBV27
J: TRBJ1-4
size: NA
DNA: TGTGCCAGCGGGGGCGGGACAGGTTTTGAAAAACTGTTTTTT
CDR3: CASGGGTGFEKLFF

D: TRBD1
length: 16
V: TRBV15
J: TRBJ2-6
size: NA
DNA: TGTGCCACCAGCAGTCTACAGGGGGCCGGGGCCAACGTCCTGACTTTC
CDR3: CATSSLQGAGANVLTF

D: NA
length: 13
V: TRBV11-3
J: TRBJ1-2
size: NA
DNA: TGTGCCAGCAGCTTAGAGAGCGGCTATGGCTACACCTTC
CDR3: CASSLESGYGYTF

D: NA
length: 14
V: TRBV6-6
J: TRBJ2-5
size: NA
DNA: TGTGCCAGTTCTCGAGGGGGGCTCCAAGAGACCCAGTACTTC
CDR3: CASSRGGLQETQYF

D: TRBD2
length: 16
V: TRBV7-2
J: TRBJ2-7
size: few
DNA: TGTGCCAGCAGCTTCGGACTAGCGACAGGAGCCTACGAGCAGTACTTC
CDR3: CASSFGLATGAYEQYF

D: NA
length: 14
V: TRBV25-1
J: TRBJ1-6
size: NA
DNA: TGTGCCAGCAGTGCCAGGGGCGGGAATTCACCCCTCCACTTT
CDR3: CASSARGGNSPLHF

D: TRBD2
length: 13
V: TRBV10-2
J: TRBJ2-7
size: NA
DNA: TGCGCCAGCAAGGTAGCGGGGTCGTACGAGCAGTACTTC
CDR3: CASKVAGSYEQYF

D: TRBD1
length: 13
V: TRBV29-1
J: TRBJ1-2
size: NA
DNA: TGCAGCGTTGGGAAGGACAGGGGGTATGGCTACACCTTC
CDR3: CSVGKDRGYGYTF

D: TRBD1
length: 15
V: TRBV6-1
J: TRBJ1-5
size: NA
DNA: TGTGCCAGCAGGAGGGACAGGGGGCTTGTTCAGCCCCAGCATTTT
CDR3: CASRRDRGLVQPQHF

D: TRBD2
length: 15
V: TRBV25-1
J: TRBJ2-7
size: NA
DNA: TGTGCCAGCAGTGAATCGGGAGGGTTCTCCTACGAGCAGTACTTC
CDR3: CASSESGGFSYEQYF

D: NA
length: 16
V: TRBV29-1
J: TRBJ2-2
size: few
DNA: TGCAGCGCCGAGGCCCGGGGGCCGCGAGACACCGGGGAGCTGTTTTTT
CDR3: CSAEARGPRDTGELFF

D: TRBD2
length: 16
V: TRBV2
J: TRBJ2-1
size: NA
DNA: TGTGCCAGCAGGCGGACTAGCGGGGGATCCTACAATGAGCAGTTCTTC
CDR3: CASRRTSGGSYNEQFF

D: NA
length: 15
V: TRBV25-1
J: TRBJ2-5
size: NA
DNA: TGTGCCAGCAGTTCAACCGGGAGCTCTCAAGAGACCCAGTACTTC
CDR3: CASSSTGSSQETQYF

D: NA
length: 16
V: TRBV4-3
J: TRBJ2-1
size: NA
DNA: TGCGCCAGCAGCCAAGTAGGTTTAGTTAGTGCCCCCGAGCAGTTCTTC
CDR3: CASSQVGLVSAPEQFF

D: NA
length: 11
V: TRBV2
J: TRBJ2-7
size: NA
DNA: TGTGCCAGCAGGAGGGTGGAGGAGCAGTACTTC
CDR3: CASRRVEEQYF

D: NA
length: 14
V: TRBV29-1
J: TRBJ2-5
size: NA
DNA: TGCAGCGTTGAAGATCGGGGGTCACAAGAGACCCAGTACTTC
CDR3: CSVEDRGSQETQYF

D: NA
length: 13
V: TRBV7-2
J: TRBJ2-3
size: NA
DNA: TGTGCCAGCAGCTTACTAGTTCCAGATACGCAGTATTTT
CDR3: CASSLLVPDTQYF

D: NA
length: 13
V: TRBV30
J: TRBJ1-5
size: many
DNA: TGTGCCGTGAGCTGGGGGAGCAATCAGCCCCAGCATTTT
CDR3: CAVSWGSNQPQHF

D: TRBD2
length: 18
V: TRBV19
J: TRBJ2-3
size: NA
DNA: TGTGCCAGTAGTGGCACAGGGAGACTAGCGGGGTTTGGGGATACGCAGTATTTT
CDR3: CASSGTGRLAGFGDTQYF

D: TRBD1
length: 14
V: TRBV15
J: TRBJ1-1
size: NA
DNA: TGTGCCACCAGCAGCAGGCAGGGGGGGACTGAAGCTTTCTTT
CDR3: CATSSRQGGTEAFF